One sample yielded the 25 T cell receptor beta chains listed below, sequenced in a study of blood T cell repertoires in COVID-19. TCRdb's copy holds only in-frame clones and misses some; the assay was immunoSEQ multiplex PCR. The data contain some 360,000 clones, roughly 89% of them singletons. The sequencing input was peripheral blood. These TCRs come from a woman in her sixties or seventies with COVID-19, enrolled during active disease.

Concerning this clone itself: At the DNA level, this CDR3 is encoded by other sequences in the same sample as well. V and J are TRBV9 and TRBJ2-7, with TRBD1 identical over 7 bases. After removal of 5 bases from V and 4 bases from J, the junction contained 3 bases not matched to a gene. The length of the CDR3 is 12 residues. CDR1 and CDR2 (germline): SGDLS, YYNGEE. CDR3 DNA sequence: TGTGCCAGCAGTGGGGACAGTTACGAGCAGTACTTC. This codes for CASSGDSYEQYF.

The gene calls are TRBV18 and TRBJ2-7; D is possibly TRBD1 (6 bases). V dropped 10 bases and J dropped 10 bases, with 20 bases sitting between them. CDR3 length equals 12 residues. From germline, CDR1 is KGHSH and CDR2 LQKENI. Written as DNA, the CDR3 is TGTGCCACCTCCGGGACACCCGAAGGTCAGTACTTC. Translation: CATSGTPEGQYF.

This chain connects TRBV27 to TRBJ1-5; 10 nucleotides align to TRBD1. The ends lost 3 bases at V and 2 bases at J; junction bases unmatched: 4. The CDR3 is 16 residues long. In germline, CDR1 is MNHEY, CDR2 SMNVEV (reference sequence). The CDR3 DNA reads TGTGCCAGCAGTTTCCGGGACAGGGGAGGCAATCAGCCCCAGCATTTT. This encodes CASSFRDRGGNQPQHF.

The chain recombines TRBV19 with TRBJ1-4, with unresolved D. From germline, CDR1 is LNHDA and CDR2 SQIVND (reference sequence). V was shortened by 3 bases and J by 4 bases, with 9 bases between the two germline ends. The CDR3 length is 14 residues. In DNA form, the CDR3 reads TGTGCCAGTAGTATGAGCTCTAATAATGAAAAACTGTTTTTT. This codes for CASSMSSNNEKLFF.

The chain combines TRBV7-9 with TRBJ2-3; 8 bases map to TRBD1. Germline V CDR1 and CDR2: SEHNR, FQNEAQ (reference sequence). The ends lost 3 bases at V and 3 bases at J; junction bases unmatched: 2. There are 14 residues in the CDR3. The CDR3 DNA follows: TGTGCCAGCAGCTTCGGGACAGGAACAGATACGCAGTATTTT. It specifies CASSFGTGTDTQYF.

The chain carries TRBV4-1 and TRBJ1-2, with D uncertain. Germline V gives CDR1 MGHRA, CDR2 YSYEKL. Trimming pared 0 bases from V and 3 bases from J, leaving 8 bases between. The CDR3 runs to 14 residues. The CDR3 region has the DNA TGCGCCAGCAGCCAAGACGGGGATCACTATGGCTACACCTTC. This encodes CASSQDGDHYGYTF.

The CDR3 loop is CASSDSNYGYTF. The CDR3, as DNA: TGCGCCAGCTCTGACAGCAACTATGGCTACACCTTC. The J gene is TRBJ1-2, the V gene TRBV10-1; tentative D call: TRBD1 (5 bases). Deletions cut 8 bases from V and 2 bases from J, with 9 bases between. Germline CDR1 and CDR2: WNHNN and SYGVQD (reference sequence). This CDR3 has 12 residues.

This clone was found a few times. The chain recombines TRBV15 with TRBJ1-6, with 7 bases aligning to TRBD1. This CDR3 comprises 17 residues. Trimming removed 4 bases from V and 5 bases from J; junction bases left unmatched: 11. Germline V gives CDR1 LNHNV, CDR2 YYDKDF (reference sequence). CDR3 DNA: TGTGCCACCAGCACCCGAGATTTAGGGGGCCATAATTCACCCCTCCACTTT. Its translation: CATSTRDLGGHNSPLHF.

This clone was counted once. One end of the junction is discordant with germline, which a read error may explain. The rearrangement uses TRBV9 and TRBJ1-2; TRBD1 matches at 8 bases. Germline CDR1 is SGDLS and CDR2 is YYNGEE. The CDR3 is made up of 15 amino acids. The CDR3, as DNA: TGTGCCAGCAGCCCGGGGACAGGCAATCTCTATGGCCACACCTTC. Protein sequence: CASSPGTGNLYGHTF. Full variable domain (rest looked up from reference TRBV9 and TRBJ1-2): DSGVTQTPKHLITATGQRVTLRCSPRSGDLSVYWYQQSLDQGLQFLIQYYNGEERAKGNILERFSAQQFPDLHSELNLSSLELGDSALYFCASSPGTGNLYGHTFGSGTRLTVV.

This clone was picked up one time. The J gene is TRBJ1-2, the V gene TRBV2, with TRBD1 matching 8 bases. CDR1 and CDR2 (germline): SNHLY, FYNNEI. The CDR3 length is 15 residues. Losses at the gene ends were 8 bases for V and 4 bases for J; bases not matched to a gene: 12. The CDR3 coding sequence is TGTGCCAGCCATCCCGGGGACAGGCTTGTCTATGGCTACACCTTC. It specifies CASHPGDRLVYGYTF.

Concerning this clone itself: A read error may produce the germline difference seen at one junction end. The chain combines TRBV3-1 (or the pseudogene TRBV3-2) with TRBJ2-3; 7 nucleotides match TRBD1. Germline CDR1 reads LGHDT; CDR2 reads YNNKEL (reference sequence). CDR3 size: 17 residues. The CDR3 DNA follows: TGTGCCAGCAGCCAAGAAGGGGCAAGGGACAGCAGAGATACGCAGTATTTT. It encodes CASSQEGARDSRDTQYF.

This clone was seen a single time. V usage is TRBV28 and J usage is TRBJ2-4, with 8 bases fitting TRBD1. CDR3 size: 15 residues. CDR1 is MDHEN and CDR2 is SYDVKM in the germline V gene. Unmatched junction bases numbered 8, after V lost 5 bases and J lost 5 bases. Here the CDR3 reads CASSTQSTGENIQYF. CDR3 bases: TGTGCCAGCAGTACCCAATCGACAGGGGAAAACATTCAGTACTTC.

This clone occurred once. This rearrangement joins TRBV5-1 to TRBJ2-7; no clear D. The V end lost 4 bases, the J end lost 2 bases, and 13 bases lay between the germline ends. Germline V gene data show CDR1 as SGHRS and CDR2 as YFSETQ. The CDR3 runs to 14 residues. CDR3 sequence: CASSENARTYEQYF. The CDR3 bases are TGCGCCAGCAGCGAGAACGCCAGGACCTACGAGCAGTACTTC.

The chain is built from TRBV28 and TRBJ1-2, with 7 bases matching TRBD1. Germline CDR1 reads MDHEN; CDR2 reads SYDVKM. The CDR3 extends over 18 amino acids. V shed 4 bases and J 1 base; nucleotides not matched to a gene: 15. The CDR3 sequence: CASSSPPGGGRGNYGYTF. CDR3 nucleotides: TGTGCCAGCAGTTCCCCCCCAGGGGGTGGTAGGGGTAACTATGGCTACACCTTC.

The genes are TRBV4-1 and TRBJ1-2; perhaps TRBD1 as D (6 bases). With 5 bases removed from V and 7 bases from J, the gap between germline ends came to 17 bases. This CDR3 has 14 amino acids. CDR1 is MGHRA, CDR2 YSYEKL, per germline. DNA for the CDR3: TGCGCCAGCAGCGTGAGGACAGATCCAGGTGGCTACACCTTC. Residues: CASSVRTDPGGYTF.

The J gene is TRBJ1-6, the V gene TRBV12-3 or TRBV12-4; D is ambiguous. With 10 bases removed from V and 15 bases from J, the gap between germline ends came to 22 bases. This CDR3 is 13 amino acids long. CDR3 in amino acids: CAISGAGLRVLHF. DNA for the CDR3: TGTGCCATCTCGGGCGCGGGTTTGAGGGTCCTCCACTTT.

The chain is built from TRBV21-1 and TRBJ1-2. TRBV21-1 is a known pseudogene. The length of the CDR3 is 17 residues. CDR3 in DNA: TGTGCCAGCAGCATGTTGCAGAGGGCCGGGCCCAACTATGGCTACACCTTC. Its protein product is CASSMLQRAGPNYGYTF.

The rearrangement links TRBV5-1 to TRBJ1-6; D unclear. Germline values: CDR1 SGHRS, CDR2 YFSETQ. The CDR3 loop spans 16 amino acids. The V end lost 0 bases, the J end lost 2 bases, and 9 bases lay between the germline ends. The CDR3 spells CASSLAGMAYNSPLHF. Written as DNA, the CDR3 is TGCGCCAGCAGCTTGGCCGGGATGGCCTATAATTCACCCCTCCACTTT.

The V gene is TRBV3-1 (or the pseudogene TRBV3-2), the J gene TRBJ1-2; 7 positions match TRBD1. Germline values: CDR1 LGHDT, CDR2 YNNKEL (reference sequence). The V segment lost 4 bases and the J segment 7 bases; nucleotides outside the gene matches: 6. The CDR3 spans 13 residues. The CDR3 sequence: CASSRDRVGGYTF. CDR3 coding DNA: TGTGCCAGCAGCCGCGACAGGGTTGGTGGCTACACCTTC.

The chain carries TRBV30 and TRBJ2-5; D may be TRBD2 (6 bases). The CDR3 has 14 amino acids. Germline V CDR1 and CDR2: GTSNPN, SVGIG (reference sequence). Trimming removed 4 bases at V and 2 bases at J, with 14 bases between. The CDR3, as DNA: TGTGCCTGGACCCGCGCGGGGAAACAAGAGACCCAGTACTTC. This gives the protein CAWTRAGKQETQYF.

CDR3: CASSLILRDTEAFF. The CDR3 DNA follows: TGTGCCAGCAGTTTGATCCTACGGGACACTGAAGCTTTCTTT. This chain joins TRBV2 and TRBJ1-1; the D is unclear. V lost 5 bases and J lost 3, with 13 bases in between. CDR1 SNHLY and CDR2 FYNNEI come from the germline V gene. The CDR3 is 14 amino acids.

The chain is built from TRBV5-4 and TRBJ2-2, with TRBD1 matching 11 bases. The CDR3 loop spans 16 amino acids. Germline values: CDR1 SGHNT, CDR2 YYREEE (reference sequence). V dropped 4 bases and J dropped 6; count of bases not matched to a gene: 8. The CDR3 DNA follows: TGTGCCAGCAGCAGGACAGGGGGCAAATTCGCCGGGGAGCTGTTTTTT. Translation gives CASSRTGGKFAGELFF. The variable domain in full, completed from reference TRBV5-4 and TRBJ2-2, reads ETGVTQSPTHLIKTRGQQVTLRCSSQSGHNTVSWYQQALGQGPQFIFQYYREEENGRGNFPPRFSGLQFPNYSSELNVNALELDDSALYLCASSRTGGKFAGELFFGEGSRLTVL.

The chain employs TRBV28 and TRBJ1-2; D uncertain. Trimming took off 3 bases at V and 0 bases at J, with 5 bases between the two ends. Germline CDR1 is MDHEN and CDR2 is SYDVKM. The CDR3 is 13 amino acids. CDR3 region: CASSLRANYGYTF. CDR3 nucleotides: TGTGCCAGCAGTTTGCGAGCTAACTATGGCTACACCTTC.

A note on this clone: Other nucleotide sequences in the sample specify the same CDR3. CDR3 region: CASSLGTGGNTIYF. In nucleotides, the CDR3 is TGCGCCAGCAGCTTAGGGACAGGAGGAAACACCATATATTTT. The rearrangement links TRBV5-1 to TRBJ1-3; 8 bases are a match to TRBD1. CDR1 and CDR2 from the germline V gene are SGHRS and YFSETQ. The J segment lost 4 bases and the V segment lost 2 bases, leaving 2 bases of the junction unmatched. This CDR3 spans 14 amino acids.

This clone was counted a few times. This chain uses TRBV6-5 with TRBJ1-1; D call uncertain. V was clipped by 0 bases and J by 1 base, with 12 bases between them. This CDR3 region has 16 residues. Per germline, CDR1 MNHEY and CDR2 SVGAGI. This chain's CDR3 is CASSYSSANRNTEAFF. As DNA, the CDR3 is TGTGCCAGCAGTTACTCGAGTGCCAATAGGAACACTGAAGCTTTCTTT.